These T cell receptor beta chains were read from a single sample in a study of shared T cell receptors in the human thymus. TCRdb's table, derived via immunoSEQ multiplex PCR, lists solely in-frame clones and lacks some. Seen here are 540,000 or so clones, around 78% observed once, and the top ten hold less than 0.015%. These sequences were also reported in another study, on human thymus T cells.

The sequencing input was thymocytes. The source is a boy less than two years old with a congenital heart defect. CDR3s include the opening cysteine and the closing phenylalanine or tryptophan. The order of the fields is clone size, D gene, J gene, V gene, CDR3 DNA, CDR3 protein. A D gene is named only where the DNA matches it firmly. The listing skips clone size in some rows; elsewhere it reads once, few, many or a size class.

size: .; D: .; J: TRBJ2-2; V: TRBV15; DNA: TGTGCCACCAGCAGAGTCAGGGTGGGTAGCACCGGGGAGCTGTTTTTT; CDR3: CATSRVRVGSTGELFF
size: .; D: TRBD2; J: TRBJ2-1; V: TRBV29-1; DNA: TGCAGCGTTGAAGATCTAGCGGGAGCTTGCAATGAGCAGTTCTTC; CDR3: CSVEDLAGACNEQFF
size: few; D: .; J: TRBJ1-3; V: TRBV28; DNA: TGTGCCAGCAACAGGAAGGAGGGACGTGTGACGAGGGTCTCTGGAAACACCATATATTTT; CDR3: CASNRKEGRVTRVSGNTIYF
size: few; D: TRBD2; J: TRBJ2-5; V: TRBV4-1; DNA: TGCGCCAGCAGCCAAGCGGGAGGGAAGGAGACCCAGTACTTC; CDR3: CASSQAGGKETQYF
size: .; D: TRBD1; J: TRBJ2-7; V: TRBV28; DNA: TGTGCCAGCAGACCACCCAGGGGGACAAGGAGCTCCTACGAGCAGTACTTC; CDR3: CASRPPRGTRSSYEQYF
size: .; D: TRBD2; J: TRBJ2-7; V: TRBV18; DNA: TGTGCCAGCTCACCACGGCCGGGACTAGCGGGAGGGCCTCCCTACGAGCAGTACTTC; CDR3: CASSPRPGLAGGPPYEQYF
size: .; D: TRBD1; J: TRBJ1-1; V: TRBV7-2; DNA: TGTGCCAGCAGCTCCGCGGACAGGGGGGGCACTGAAGCTTTCTTT; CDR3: CASSSADRGGTEAFF
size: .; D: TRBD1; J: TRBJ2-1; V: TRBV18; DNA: TGTGCCAGCTCAACCCAACAGGGGGAGCCCTACAATGAGCAGTTCTTC; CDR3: CASSTQQGEPYNEQFF
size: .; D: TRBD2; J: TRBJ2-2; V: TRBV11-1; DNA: TGTGCCAGCAGCCCTCGACTAGCGGGCTTCACCGGGGAGCTGTTTTTT; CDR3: CASSPRLAGFTGELFF
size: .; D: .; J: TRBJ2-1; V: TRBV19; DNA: TGTGCCAGTAGTCCCCTACCGGGGGACGGACATGAGCAGTTCTTC; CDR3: CASSPLPGDGHEQFF
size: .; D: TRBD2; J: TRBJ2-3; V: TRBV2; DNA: TGTGCCAGCAGTTCGGGGGGGAGCACAGATACGCAGTATTTT; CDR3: CASSSGGSTDTQYF
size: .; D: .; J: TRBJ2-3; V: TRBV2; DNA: TGTGCCAGCAGTTTATCTAGCGAAGAGTGGGGAGATACGCAGTATTTT; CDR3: CASSLSSEEWGDTQYF
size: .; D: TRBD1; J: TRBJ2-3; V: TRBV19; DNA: TGTGCCAGTAGTCCGACTCGGGACAGGGGGAAGGCAGATACGCAGTATTTT; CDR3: CASSPTRDRGKADTQYF
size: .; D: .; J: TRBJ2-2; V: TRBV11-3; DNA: TGTGCCAGCAGCTTACACCCTGCGGGGTACACCGGGGAGCTGTTTTTT; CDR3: CASSLHPAGYTGELFF
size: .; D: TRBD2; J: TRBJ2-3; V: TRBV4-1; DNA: TGCGCCAGCAGCCCGCTAGCGGACGGAAATACGCAGTATTTT; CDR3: CASSPLADGNTQYF
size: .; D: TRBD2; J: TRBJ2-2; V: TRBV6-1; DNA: TGTGCCAGCAGTGAATACGGGGGAGGGCAAACCGGGGAGCTGTTTTTT; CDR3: CASSEYGGGQTGELFF
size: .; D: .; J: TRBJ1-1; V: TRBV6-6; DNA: TGTGCCAGCAGTTACTCTTACAGAGACACTGAAGCTTTCTTT; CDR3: CASSYSYRDTEAFF